This T cell receptor beta chain was captured in a study of blood T cell repertoires in COVID-19. CDR1 is MNHNY, CDR2 SVGAGI, per germline (reference sequence). Trimming cost V 6 bases and J 4 bases; bases outside gene matches: 5. The CDR3 totals 15 residues. Using immunoSEQ multiplex PCR, the repertoire was profiled, and TCRdb retains in-frame clones only, with some absent. This table has about 340,000 clones, 90% to 95% appearing once. The chain couples TRBV6-6 to TRBJ2-1; TRBD2 aligns across 11 bases. The clonotype was recovered from a woman aged 18-29 years who had recovered from COVID-19. The material sequenced was peripheral blood. In DNA, the CDR3 is TGTGCCAGCAGGCCCGGGACTAGCGGATACAATGAGCAGTTCTTC. This gives the protein CASRPGTSGYNEQFF.